These 17 T cell receptor beta chains were sequenced from one sample in a study of blood T cell repertoires in COVID-19. Repertoires were generated with immunoSEQ multiplex PCR, while TCRdb's copy carries only in-frame clones and drops some. The sample records about 230,000 clones, 87% being singletons. The specimen sequenced was PBMCs or T cells enriched from blood (not recorded which). The receptors shown here come from a man between 25 and 39 years old who had recovered from COVID-19.

This clone appeared once. This sequence joins TRBV11-2 and TRBJ2-5; 9 bases match TRBD1. Trimming removed 1 base from V and 5 bases from J; junction bases left unmatched: 5. The germline V gene encodes CDR1 SGHAT and CDR2 FQNNGV. The CDR3 totals 15 residues. CDR3 sequence: CASSLGGQGRETQYF. CDR3 nucleotides: TGTGCCAGCAGCTTAGGGGGACAGGGCCGGGAGACCCAGTACTTC.

The chain has TRBV6-5 and TRBJ1-1; D uncertain. The CDR3 has 10 residues. V lost 11 bases to trimming and J lost 8 bases, with 12 bases between them. Per germline, CDR1 MNHEY and CDR2 SVGAGI. In DNA, the CDR3 is TGTGCCGCGGGGAAATCCGAAGCTTTCTTT. Its protein is CAAGKSEAFF.

The V and J genes are TRBV18 and TRBJ1-4, with a tentative D call TRBD1 (6 bases). Trimming pared 1 base from V and 5 bases from J, leaving 11 bases between. The CDR3 runs to 15 residues. CDR1 is KGHSH, CDR2 LQKENI, per germline. The CDR3 DNA is TGTGCCAGCTCACCACTAAGGGGGGGAAATGAAAAACTGTTTTTT. Amino acids: CASSPLRGGNEKLFF.

The V gene is TRBV11-3, the J gene TRBJ2-7; 7 bases match TRBD1. The germline V gene encodes CDR1 SGHNT and CDR2 YENEEA. The V segment lost 0 bases and the J segment 1 base; nucleotides outside the gene matches: 15. CDR3 length equals 19 residues. DNA of the CDR3: TGTGCCAGCAGCTTAGATCGAATTTGGGGCAGGGGGAGTTCCTACGAGCAGTACTTC. Residues: CASSLDRIWGRGSSYEQYF.

Here the CDR3 reads CASSQDGFLAFGGTEQFF. The CDR3, as DNA: TGTGCCAGCAGCCAAGATGGATTTCTAGCCTTTGGGGGGACTGAGCAGTTCTTC. The rearrangement joins TRBV14 to TRBJ2-1; possibly TRBD2 for D (6 bases). This CDR3 is built from 18 residues. Germline lookup yields CDR1 SGHDN and CDR2 FVKESK. The germline V and J ends were trimmed by 0 bases and 9 bases, with 24 bases remaining between them.

The chain joins TRBV6-5 to TRBJ1-2; 10 bases map to TRBD1. CDR1 and CDR2 (germline): MNHEY, SVGAGI. V was clipped by 6 bases and J by 8 bases; unmatched bases: 6. CDR3 length: 13 amino acids. The CDR3 spells CASSRGTGEGYTF. The CDR3 DNA is TGTGCCAGCAGCCGTGGGACAGGGGAAGGCTACACCTTC.

Remarks on this clone: This CDR3 is also generated by other DNA sequences in the sample. This chain joins TRBV12-3 or TRBV12-4 and TRBJ1-2; a weak D match, TRBD1 (5 bases). The V and J ends lost 5 bases and 5 bases respectively, with 6 bases between them. The CDR3 runs 11 residues. CDR3 nucleotides: TGTGCCAGCAGTCCAGGGTATGGCTACACCTTC. Protein: CASSPGYGYTF.

This clone was counted a single time. This sequence joins TRBV19 and TRBJ1-4; D possibly corresponds to TRBD1 (5 bases). The CDR3 length is 17 residues. Trimming shortened V by 5 bases and J by 4 bases, and 20 bases separated the two germline ends. The germline V gene encodes CDR1 LNHDA and CDR2 SQIVND (reference sequence). CDR3 DNA sequence: TGTGCCAGTAGTTCCCCGGCTGGGACTTACTTTAATGAAAAACTGTTTTTT. It specifies CASSSPAGTYFNEKLFF.

This rearrangement joins TRBV7-8 to TRBJ2-3; 8 bases map to TRBD2. Trimming at V came to 5 bases and at J to 4 bases, leaving 5 bases not matched to a gene. This CDR3 comprises 14 residues. Germline assignment: CDR1 SGHVS and CDR2 FQNEAQ. The DNA for the CDR3 is TGTGCCAGCAGCCGAGCGGGAGCCGCAGATACGCAGTATTTT. Its protein is CASSRAGAADTQYF. Full variable domain (missing parts from reference TRBV7-8 and TRBJ2-3): GAGVSQSPRYKVAKRGQDVALRCDPISGHVSLFWYQQALGQGPEFLTYFQNEAQLDKSGLPSDRFFAERPEGSVSTLKIQRTQQEDSAVYLCASSRAGAADTQYFGPGTRLTVL.

The chain has TRBV2 and TRBJ1-2; TRBD1 matches at 7 bases. The CDR3 loop spans 14 amino acids. V shed 7 bases and J 2 bases; nucleotides not matched to a gene: 7. The germline CDR1 and CDR2 sequences are SNHLY and FYNNEI. CDR3 sequence: CASTEGTANYGYTF. The CDR3, as DNA: TGTGCCAGCACCGAAGGGACAGCAAACTATGGCTACACCTTC.

The rearrangement uses TRBV9 and TRBJ2-1; TRBD1 matches at 11 bases. The germline V gene encodes CDR1 SGDLS and CDR2 YYNGEE. The J segment lost 4 bases and the V segment lost 0 bases, leaving 6 bases of the junction unmatched. The CDR3 extends over 17 amino acids. DNA for the CDR3: TGTGCCAGCAGCGTAGCATCTGGGACAGGGGGATACAATGAGCAGTTCTTC. This encodes CASSVASGTGGYNEQFF.

This chain joins TRBV4-3 and TRBJ1-3; D is ambiguous. Germline V gives CDR1 LGHNA, CDR2 YSLEER. Trimming left V 1 base short and J 2 bases short, with 12 bases between. The CDR3 consists of 16 residues. In DNA form, the CDR3 reads TGCGCCAGCAGCCAAGTGCACCGCGAGGCTGGAAACACCATATATTTT. This sequence encodes CASSQVHREAGNTIYF.

CDR3 in DNA: TGCGCCAGCAGTCAATCGGGCCCGGGGGAAGGGAATCTTGGTGAAGCTTTCTTT. The encoded protein is CASSQSGPGEGNLGEAFF. This rearrangement joins TRBV23-1 to TRBJ1-1, with D perhaps matching TRBD1 (5 bases). TRBV23-1 carries the ORF label, with uncertain function. The CDR3 spans 18 residues. The V gene lost 0 bases and the J gene lost 7 bases, with 24 bases spanning the gap.

The genes are TRBV2 and TRBJ2-5; TRBD2 agrees at 8 bases. In germline, CDR1 is SNHLY, CDR2 FYNNEI. Trimming cost V 4 bases and J 5 bases; bases outside gene matches: 12. The CDR3 extends over 16 amino acids. The CDR3 DNA follows: TGTGCCAGCAGTGGAACGGGACTAGTGACGTCGGAGACCCAGTACTTC. It translates to CASSGTGLVTSETQYF.

This clone appeared a single time. The chain has TRBV5-1 and TRBJ2-5, with 9 bases lining up with TRBD2. Germline V gene data show CDR1 as SGHRS and CDR2 as YFSETQ. The CDR3 runs 16 residues. J was trimmed by 1 base and V by 2 bases; bases with no gene match: 6. The CDR3 DNA follows: TGCGCCAGCAGCTTCGCTCCGACTAGCGGCCAAGAGACCCAGTACTTC. Translating gives CASSFAPTSGQETQYF. The full variable domain, rest sourced from reference TRBV5-1 and TRBJ2-5, is KAGVTQTPRYLIKTRGQQVTLSCSPISGHRSVSWYQQTPGQGLQFLFEYFSETQRNKGNFPGRFSGRQFSNSRSEMNVSTLELGDSALYLCASSFAPTSGQETQYFGPGTRLLVL.

CDR3 nucleotides: TGTGCCAGCAGCTTAATCGAGGGGAACACTGAAGCTTTCTTT. The encoded protein is CASSLIEGNTEAFF. The rearrangement uses TRBV7-9 and TRBJ1-1, with D unresolved. The CDR3 loop spans 14 amino acids. The V and J ends lost 2 bases and 1 base respectively, with 8 bases between them. Germline V lookup: CDR1 SEHNR, CDR2 FQNEAQ (reference sequence).

The chain is built from TRBV10-2 and TRBJ2-7; TRBD1 matches 7 bases. The V gene's germline CDR1 is WSHSY and CDR2 SAAADI. With 7 bases clipped from V and 0 bases from J, the junction kept 9 bases outside the gene matches. The CDR3 is made up of 15 amino acids. For the CDR3, the DNA is TGCGCCAGCACCCAGGGGGTAAGGAGCTCCTACGAGCAGTACTTC. It yields the protein CASTQGVRSSYEQYF.